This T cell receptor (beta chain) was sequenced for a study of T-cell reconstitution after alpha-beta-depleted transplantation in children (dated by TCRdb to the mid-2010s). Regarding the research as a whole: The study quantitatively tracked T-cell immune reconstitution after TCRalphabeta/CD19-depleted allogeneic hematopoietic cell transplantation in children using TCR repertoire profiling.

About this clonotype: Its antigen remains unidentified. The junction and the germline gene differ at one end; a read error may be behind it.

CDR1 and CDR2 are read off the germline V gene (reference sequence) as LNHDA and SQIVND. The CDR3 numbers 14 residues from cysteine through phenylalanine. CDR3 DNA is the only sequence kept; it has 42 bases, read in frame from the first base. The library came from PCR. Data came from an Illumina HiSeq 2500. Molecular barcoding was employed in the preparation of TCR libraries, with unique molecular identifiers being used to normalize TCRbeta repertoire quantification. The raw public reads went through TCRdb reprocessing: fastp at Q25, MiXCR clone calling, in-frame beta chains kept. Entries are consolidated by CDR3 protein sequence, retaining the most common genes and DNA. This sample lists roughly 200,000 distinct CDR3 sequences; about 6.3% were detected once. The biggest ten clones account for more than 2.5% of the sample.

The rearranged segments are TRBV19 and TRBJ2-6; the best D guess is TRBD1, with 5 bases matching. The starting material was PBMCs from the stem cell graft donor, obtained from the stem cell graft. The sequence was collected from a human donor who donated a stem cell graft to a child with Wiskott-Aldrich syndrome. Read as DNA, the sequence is TGTGCCAGTAGGGAGTTTTCTGGGGCCAGCGTCCTGACTTTC. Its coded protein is CASREFSGASVLTF.